This TCR beta chain was recovered during a study of a mutant IDH1 vaccine in newly diagnosed glioma. Study-level background: Vaccines began 4-6 weeks after radiotherapy alone, or with temozolomide cycles. Treated patients were roughly 62% male, roughly 40% female, mean age around 40 years.

The CDR3 extends over 17 amino acids. V was clipped by 5 bases and J by 0 bases, with 17 bases between them. Germline CDR1 reads SGHTA; CDR2 reads FQGNSA. Time point reported: week 23, last vaccination. Every vaccination contained 300 ug of the mutant IDH1 20-mer peptide and was paired with topical imiquimod. Every donor had a new WHO grade 3 or 4 astrocytoma that was IDH1-mutant, with loss of nuclear ATRX. The data were produced by immunoSEQ multiplex PCR, yet TCRdb's version contains in-frame clones alone and is incomplete. The table has approximately 57,000 clones, 80% to 85% seen once. With respect to this clone: Its target is not known.

The sequences come from PBMCs, collected from a glioma patient whose treatment included an IDH1 peptide vaccine. The source of this sequence is a woman aged 35 to 49 with glioma. Some clones in this sample may be carry-over from other donors' samples. The chain recombines TRBV7-2 with TRBJ1-5; D possibly corresponds to TRBD1 (6 bases). The CDR3 DNA is TGTGCCAGCAGCCCCAGACAAGGGGGAGGTAGCAATCAGCCCCAGCATTTT. Residues: CASSPRQGGGSNQPQHF.